This TCR beta chain appears in the sequencing data of a study of blood T cells in healthy people across ages. Study context: There was about one barcoded beta molecule captured by template switching per two T cells.

Through a sample-barcoded 5' primer and a J-beta primer mix, a second PCR was run for 7 to 11 cycles. TCRdb itself ran the 5' RACE reads through MiXCR, one entry per CDR3 protein. Among roughly 1,800,000 distinct CDR3 sequences listed, about 50% were seen once. The germline V and J ends were trimmed by 6 bases and 2 bases, with 10 bases remaining between them. The CDR3 is 13 amino acids. Germline CDR1 reads LGHDT; CDR2 reads YNNKEL (reference sequence). This TCR derives from a woman aged 40-49 years in good health. The rearrangement joins TRBV3-1 to TRBJ2-5; D is uncertain. The specimen was blood. The CDR3 coding sequence is TGTGCCAGCAGGCTAGGACGGCAAGAGACCCAGTACTTC. This sequence encodes CASRLGRQETQYF.